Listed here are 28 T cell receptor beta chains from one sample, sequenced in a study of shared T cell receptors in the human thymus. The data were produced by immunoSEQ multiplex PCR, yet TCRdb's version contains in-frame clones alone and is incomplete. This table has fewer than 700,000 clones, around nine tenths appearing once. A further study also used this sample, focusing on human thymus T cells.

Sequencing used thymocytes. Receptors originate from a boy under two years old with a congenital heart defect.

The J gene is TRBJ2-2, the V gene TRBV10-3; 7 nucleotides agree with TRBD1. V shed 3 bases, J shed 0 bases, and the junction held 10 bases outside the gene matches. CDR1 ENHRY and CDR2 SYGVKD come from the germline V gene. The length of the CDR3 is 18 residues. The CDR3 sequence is CAISEEAGGDANTGELFF. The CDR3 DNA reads TGTGCCATCAGTGAAGAAGCAGGGGGAGATGCGAACACCGGGGAGCTGTTTTTT.

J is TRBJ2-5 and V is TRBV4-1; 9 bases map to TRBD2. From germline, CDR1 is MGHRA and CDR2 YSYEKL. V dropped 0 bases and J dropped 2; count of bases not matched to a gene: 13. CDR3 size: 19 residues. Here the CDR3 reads CASSQDRGGRAREQETQYF. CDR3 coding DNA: TGCGCCAGCAGCCAAGATAGGGGCGGGAGGGCCCGGGAACAAGAGACCCAGTACTTC.

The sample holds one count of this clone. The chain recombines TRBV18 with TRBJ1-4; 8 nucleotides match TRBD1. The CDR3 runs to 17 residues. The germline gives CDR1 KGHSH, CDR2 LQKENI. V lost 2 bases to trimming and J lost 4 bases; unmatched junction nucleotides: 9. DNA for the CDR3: TGTGCCAGCTCACCATCCGGACAGGGTGTTTTTAATGAAAAACTGTTTTTT. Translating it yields CASSPSGQGVFNEKLFF.

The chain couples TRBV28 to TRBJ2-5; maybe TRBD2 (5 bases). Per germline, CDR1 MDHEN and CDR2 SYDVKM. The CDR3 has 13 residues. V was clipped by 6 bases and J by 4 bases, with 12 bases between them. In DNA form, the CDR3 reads TGTGCCAGCAGCGCCGCGGAGGCAGAGACCCAGTACTTC. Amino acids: CASSAAEAETQYF. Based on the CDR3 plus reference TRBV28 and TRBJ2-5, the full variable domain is DVKVTQSSRYLVKRTGEKVFLECVQDMDHENMFWYRQDPGLGLRLIYFSYDVKMKEKGDIPEGYSVSREKKERFSLILESASTNQTSMYLCASSAAEAETQYFGPGTRLLVL.

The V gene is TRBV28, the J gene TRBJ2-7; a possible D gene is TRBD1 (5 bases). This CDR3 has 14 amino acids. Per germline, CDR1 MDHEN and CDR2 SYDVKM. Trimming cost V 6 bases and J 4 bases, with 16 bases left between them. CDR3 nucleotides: TGTGCCAGCAGCCCCTCCAGGGATAGGTACGAGCAGTACTTC. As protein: CASSPSRDRYEQYF.

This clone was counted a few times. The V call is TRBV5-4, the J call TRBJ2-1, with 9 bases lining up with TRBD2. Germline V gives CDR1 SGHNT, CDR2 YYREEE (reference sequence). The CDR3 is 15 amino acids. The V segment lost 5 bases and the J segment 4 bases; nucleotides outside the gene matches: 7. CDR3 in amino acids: CASSIAGDGYNEQFF. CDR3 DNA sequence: TGTGCCAGCAGTATAGCGGGAGACGGTTACAATGAGCAGTTCTTC.

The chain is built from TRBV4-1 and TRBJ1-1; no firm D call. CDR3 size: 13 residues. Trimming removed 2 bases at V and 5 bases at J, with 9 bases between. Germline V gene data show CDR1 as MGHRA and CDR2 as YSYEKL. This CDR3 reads CASSQRPGTEAFF. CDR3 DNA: TGCGCCAGCAGCCAAAGACCCGGGACTGAAGCTTTCTTT.

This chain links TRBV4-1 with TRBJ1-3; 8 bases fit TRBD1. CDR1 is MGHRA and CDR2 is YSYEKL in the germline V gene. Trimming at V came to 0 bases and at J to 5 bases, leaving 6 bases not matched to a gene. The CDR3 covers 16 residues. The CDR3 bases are TGCGCCAGCAGCCAAGACGGGCCAGGGGGCCGAAACACCATATATTTT. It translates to CASSQDGPGGRNTIYF.

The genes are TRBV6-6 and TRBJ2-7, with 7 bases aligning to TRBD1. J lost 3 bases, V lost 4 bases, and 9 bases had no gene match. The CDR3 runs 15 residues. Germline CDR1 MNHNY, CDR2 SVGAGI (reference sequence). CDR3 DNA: TGTGCCAGCAGTTCCACCGGGACAGTGTACTACGAGCAGTACTTC. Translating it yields CASSSTGTVYYEQYF.

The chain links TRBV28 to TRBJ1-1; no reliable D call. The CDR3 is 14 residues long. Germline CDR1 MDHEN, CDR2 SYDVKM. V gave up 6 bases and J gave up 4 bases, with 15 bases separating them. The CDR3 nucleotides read TGTGCCAGCAGCCCCGACGGGGAGGGCACTGAAGCTTTCTTT. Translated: CASSPDGEGTEAFF. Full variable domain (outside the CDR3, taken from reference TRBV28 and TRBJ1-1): DVKVTQSSRYLVKRTGEKVFLECVQDMDHENMFWYRQDPGLGLRLIYFSYDVKMKEKGDIPEGYSVSREKKERFSLILESASTNQTSMYLCASSPDGEGTEAFFGQGTRLTVV.

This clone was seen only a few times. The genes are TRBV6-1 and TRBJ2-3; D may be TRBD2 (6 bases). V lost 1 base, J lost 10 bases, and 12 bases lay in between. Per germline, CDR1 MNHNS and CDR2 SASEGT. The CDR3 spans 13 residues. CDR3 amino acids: CASSEGGTSAQYF. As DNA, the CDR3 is TGTGCCAGCAGTGAAGGGGGGACTTCGGCGCAGTATTTT.

CDR3 DNA: TGTGCCAGCACCCGACGGAGCTCCTATAATTCACCCCTCCACTTT. Residues: CASTRRSSYNSPLHF. V usage is TRBV5-6 and J usage is TRBJ1-6; D ambiguous. Trimming removed 6 bases at V and 0 bases at J, with 10 bases between. The germline V gene has CDR1 SGHDT and CDR2 YYEEEE. This CDR3 has 15 amino acids.

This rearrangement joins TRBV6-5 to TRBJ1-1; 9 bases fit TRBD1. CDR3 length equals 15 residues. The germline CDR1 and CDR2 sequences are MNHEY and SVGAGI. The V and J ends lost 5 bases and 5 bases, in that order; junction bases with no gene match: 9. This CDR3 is CASSITGQGWTEAFF. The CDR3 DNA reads TGTGCCAGCAGTATAACGGGACAGGGTTGGACTGAAGCTTTCTTT.

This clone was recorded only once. This CDR3 is CAWSSPRPSYEQYF. The CDR3 coding sequence is TGTGCCTGGAGTAGCCCGCGGCCCTCCTACGAGCAGTACTTC. V gene TRBV30 combines with J gene TRBJ2-7; D unresolved. The CDR3 consists of 14 residues. Trimming shortened V by 2 bases and J by 0 bases, and 11 bases separated the two germline ends. From germline, CDR1 is GTSNPN and CDR2 SVGIG (reference sequence). The entire variable domain, with the rest obtained from reference TRBV30 and TRBJ2-7, is as follows: SQTIHQWPATLVQPVGSPLSLECTVEGTSNPNLYWYRQAAGRGLQLLFYSVGIGQISSEVPQNLSASRPQDRQFILSSKKLLLSDSGFYLCAWSSPRPSYEQYFGPGTRLTVT.

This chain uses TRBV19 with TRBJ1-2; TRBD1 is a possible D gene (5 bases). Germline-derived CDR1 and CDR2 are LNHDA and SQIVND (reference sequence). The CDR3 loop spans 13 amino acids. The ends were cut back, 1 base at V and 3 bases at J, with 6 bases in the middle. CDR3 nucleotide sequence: TGTGCCAGTAGTATAGGGGGCGACTATGGCTACACCTTC. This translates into CASSIGGDYGYTF.

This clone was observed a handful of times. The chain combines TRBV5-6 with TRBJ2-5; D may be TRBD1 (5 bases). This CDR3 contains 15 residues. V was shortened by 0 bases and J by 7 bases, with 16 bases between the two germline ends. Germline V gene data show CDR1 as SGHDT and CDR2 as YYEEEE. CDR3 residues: CASSLEGNLWGTQYF. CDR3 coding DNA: TGTGCCAGCAGCTTGGAGGGGAACCTCTGGGGGACCCAGTACTTC.

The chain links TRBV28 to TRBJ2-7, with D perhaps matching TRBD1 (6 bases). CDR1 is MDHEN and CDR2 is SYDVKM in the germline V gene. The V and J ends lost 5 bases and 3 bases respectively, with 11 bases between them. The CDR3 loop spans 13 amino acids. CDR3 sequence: CASSVIRGYEQYF. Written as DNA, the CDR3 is TGTGCCAGCAGTGTCATCAGGGGCTACGAGCAGTACTTC.

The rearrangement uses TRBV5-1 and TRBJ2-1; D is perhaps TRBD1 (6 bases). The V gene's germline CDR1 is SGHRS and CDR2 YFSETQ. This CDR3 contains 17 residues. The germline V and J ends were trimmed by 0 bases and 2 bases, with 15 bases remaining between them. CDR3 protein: CASSLGVGDKPYNEQFF. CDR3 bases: TGCGCCAGCAGCTTGGGAGTTGGGGACAAGCCCTACAATGAGCAGTTCTTC.

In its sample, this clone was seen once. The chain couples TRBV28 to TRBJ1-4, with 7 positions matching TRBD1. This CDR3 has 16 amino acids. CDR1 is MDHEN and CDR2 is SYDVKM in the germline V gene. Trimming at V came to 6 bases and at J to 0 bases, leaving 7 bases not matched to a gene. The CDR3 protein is CASSHRGSSTNEKLFF. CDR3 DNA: TGTGCCAGCAGCCACAGGGGATCCTCAACTAATGAAAAACTGTTTTTT.

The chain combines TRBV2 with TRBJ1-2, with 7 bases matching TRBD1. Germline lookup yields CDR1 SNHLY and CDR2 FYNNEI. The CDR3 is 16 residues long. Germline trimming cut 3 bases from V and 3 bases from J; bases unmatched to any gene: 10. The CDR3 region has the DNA TGTGCCAGCAGTGAGCCCAGACAGGGAGGCTACTATGGCTACACCTTC. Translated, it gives CASSEPRQGGYYGYTF. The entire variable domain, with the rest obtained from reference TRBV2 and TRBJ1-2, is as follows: EPEVTQTPSHQVTQMGQEVILRCVPISNHLYFYWYRQILGQKVEFLVSFYNNEISEKSEIFDDQFSVERPDGSNFTLKIRSTKLEDSAMYFCASSEPRQGGYYGYTFGSGTRLTVV.

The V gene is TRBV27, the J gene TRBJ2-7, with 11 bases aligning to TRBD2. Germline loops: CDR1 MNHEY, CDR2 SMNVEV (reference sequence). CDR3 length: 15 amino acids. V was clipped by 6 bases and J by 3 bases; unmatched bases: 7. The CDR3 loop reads CASSRLAGGIYEQYF. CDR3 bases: TGTGCCAGCAGCCGGCTAGCGGGAGGTATCTACGAGCAGTACTTC.

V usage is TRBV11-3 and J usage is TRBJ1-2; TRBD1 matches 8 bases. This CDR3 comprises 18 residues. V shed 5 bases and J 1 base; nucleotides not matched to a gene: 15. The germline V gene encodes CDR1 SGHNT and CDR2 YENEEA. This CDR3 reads CASSPTPWTGSGNYGYTF. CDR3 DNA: TGTGCCAGCAGCCCCACCCCCTGGACAGGGTCGGGTAACTATGGCTACACCTTC.

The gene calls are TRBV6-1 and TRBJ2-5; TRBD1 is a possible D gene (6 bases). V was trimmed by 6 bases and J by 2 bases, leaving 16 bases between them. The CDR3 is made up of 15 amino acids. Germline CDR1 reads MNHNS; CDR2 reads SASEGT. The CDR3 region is CASSPYRDNQETQYF. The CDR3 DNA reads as TGTGCCAGCAGCCCCTACCGGGACAATCAAGAGACCCAGTACTTC.

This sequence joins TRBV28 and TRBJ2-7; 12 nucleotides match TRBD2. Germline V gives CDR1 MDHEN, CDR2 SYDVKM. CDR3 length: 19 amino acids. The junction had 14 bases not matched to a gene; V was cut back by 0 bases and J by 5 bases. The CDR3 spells CASSLCRTWQTSGSNEQYF. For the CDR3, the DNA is TGTGCCAGCAGTTTATGTCGGACCTGGCAGACTAGCGGGAGTAACGAGCAGTACTTC.

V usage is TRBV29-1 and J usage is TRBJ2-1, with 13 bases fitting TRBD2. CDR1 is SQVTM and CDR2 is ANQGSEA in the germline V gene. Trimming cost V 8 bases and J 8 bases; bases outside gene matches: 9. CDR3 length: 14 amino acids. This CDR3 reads CSTPGTSGTYEQFF. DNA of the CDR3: TGCAGCACTCCCGGGACTAGCGGGACGTATGAGCAGTTCTTC.

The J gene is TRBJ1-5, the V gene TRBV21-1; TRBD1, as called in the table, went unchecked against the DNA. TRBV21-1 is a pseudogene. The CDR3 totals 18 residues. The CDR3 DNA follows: TGTGCCAGCAGCAAAGTGTTATCAGGATTAGGTCGCAATCAGCCCCAGCATTTT. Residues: CASSKVLSGLGRNQPQHF.

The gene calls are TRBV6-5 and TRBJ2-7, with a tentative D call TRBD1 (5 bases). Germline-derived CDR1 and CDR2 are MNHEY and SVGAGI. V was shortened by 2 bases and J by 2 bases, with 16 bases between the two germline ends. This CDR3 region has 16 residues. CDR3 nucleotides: TGTGCCAGCAGTTACCGGCAGGGTCACCCTCCCTACGAGCAGTACTTC. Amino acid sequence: CASSYRQGHPPYEQYF.

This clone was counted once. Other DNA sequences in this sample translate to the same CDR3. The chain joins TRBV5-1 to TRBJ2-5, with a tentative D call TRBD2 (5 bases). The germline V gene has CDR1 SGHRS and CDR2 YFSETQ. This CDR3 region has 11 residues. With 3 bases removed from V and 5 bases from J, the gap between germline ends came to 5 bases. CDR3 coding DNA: TGCGCCAGCAGCTCGGGGGAGACCCAGTACTTC. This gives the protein CASSSGETQYF.